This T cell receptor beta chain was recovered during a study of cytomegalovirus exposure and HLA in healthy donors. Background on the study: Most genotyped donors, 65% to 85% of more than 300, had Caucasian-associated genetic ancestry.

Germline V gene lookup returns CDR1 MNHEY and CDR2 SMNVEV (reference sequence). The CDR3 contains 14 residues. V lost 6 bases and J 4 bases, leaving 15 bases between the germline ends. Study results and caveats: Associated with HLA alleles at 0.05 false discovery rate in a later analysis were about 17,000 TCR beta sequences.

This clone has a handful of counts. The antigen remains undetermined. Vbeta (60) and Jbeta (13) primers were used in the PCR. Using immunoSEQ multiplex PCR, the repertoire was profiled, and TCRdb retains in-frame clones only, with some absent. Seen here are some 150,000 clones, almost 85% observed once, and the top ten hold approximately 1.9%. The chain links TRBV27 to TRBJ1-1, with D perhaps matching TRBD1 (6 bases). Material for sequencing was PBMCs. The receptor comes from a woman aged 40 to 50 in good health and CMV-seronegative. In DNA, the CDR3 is TGTGCCAGCAGACGCCTAGGACAGTTCACTGAAGCTTTCTTT. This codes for CASRRLGQFTEAFF.